This TCR beta chain came from a study of T cells in Graves' hyperthyroidism and ophthalmopathy. Study overall: Peripheral blood was obtained at initial diagnosis, preceding any treatment.

Findings and limits, study-wide: Ophthalmopathy and stable hyperthyroidism were told apart by a 13 V-J model.

Germline V gene lookup returns CDR1 GTSNPN and CDR2 SVGIG (reference sequence). The CDR3 runs 12 residues. J lost 3 bases, V lost 3 bases, and 2 bases had no gene match. The cohort's ophthalmopathy patients, a group with duration under 3 months, had a Clinical Activity Score of at least 3 and a NOSPECS grade of at least 4. The study left out patients who had uncontrolled infection, other autoimmune disease, pregnancy or lactation. TCR beta CDR3 sequences were amplified from RNA transcripts. The HTBI primer set drove a first-round RT-PCR of the TCR CDR3. Using its own MiXCR run on the multiplex PCR reads, TCRdb lists one record per CDR3 protein. The data hold about 610,000 distinct CDR3 sequences, with over 12% observed a single time. This clonotype has ten or more counts. Its matching antigen is unknown.

Sequences were obtained from blood. The source is a woman aged 40 to 55 with Graves' ophthalmopathy. This chain connects TRBV30 to TRBJ2-7; 7 bases line up with TRBD2. The CDR3 bases are TGTGCCTGGAGAGGCGGGAGCTACGAGCAGTACTTC. Its protein product is CAWRGGSYEQYF.